This T cell receptor (beta chain) originates from a study of cytomegalovirus exposure and HLA in healthy donors (dated by TCRdb to the late 2010s). For the wider study: A later analysis indicated that the 120 validation repertoires were generated on the platform also employed for the 700 or so repertoires of the first cohort. The study was designed to test whether signatures of past pathogen exposure could be identified by cataloging public T cell receptors. The study combined high-throughput TCR immunosequencing, statistical association of individual TCRs with disease status, and machine learning to predict cytomegalovirus infection status. In addition to the first cohort of approximately 670 subjects, a separate validation cohort of under 150 different subjects was used.

The protocol used for the library was the immunoSEQ multiplex PCR assay. The published analysis was carried out like this. To diagnose cytomegalovirus status from the catalog of TCR beta chain sequences, a statistical classification framework was built. TCRdb stores this immuneACCESS table with in-frame sequences only. Part of the clones is absent; in the studies checked, under half of the shortfall reflects unresolved V genes, and no reason is known for the rest. V, J and clone size were drawn from that table, and D and trimming were deduced from the DNA. Here the sample has 89,000 or so clones; around 93% occur a single time. The ten largest clones take up 0.95% to 1.3% of the sample. From the cysteine through the phenylalanine, the CDR3 covers 14 amino acids. Only the CDR3 DNA stays, 42 bases, in frame from base 1. The germline V gene gives CDR1 as SGHRS and CDR2 as YFSETQ. The V end loses 5 bases and the J end loses 5 bases, and a stretch of 13 bases separates them.

To note about this clone: The antigen it recognizes is unknown. It has no much larger one-base neighbor in the sample; base qualities were not kept.

Study-wide findings and limitations: The validation cohort had no HLA typing available for a later analysis, so co-occurrence within that cohort was assessed over all 120 or so repertoires. In both the original and validation cohorts, the classifier was reported to diagnose cytomegalovirus status with high specificity and sensitivity. Subsequent analysis determined that TCRs grouped into clusters in the first cohort also showed a tendency toward co-occurrence across the roughly 110 validation repertoires, and approximately 94% of cluster scores exceeded 0. The authors suggested that the approach could potentially be generalized to other disease states and immunological phenotypes. The study listed 150 to 200 TCR beta chains as associated with cytomegalovirus. Most TCR sequences were seen in very few donors, while some public TCRs were found in many individuals. A few of the identified cytomegalovirus-associated TCR beta chains were confirmed in vitro to be specific for cytomegalovirus antigens.

Donors formed part of the validation cohort, which comprised fewer than 150 subjects and was distinct from the first cohort of 550 to 850 subjects. The receptor comes from a woman aged 25 to 39 in good health and CMV-seropositive. What was sequenced was PBMCs. The V gene is TRBV5-1 and the J gene is TRBJ1-4, and the D gene may be TRBD1, 6 bases matching. The encoded CDR3 is CASRPGTKNEKLFF. At the DNA level, the sequence is TGCGCCAGCAGACCCGGGACAAAGAATGAAAAACTGTTTTTT.